This T cell receptor (beta chain) comes out of a study of OX40 agonist ivuxolimab in advanced cancers. The cohort excluded patients with autoimmune disease history or systemic immunosuppression. Using immunoSEQ multiplex PCR, the repertoire was profiled, and TCRdb retains in-frame clones only, with some absent. The sample lists tens of thousands of clones, roughly 90% occurring once. CDR3 length: 15 amino acids. A single count supports this clone. The sample here was CD4+ or CD8+ T cells sorted from blood, taken in a trial of the OX40 agonist ivuxolimab. The clonotype comes from an adult with an advanced solid tumor such as melanoma, head and neck, liver or kidney cancer. The rearrangement joins TRBV12-2 to TRBJ1-2. TRBV12-2 constitutes a pseudogene. The CDR3 nucleotides are TGTGCAAGTCGCTCACGCCCCATTCCCTTCTATGGCTACACCTTC. Protein sequence: CASRSRPIPFYGYTF.